Below are 28 T cell receptor beta chains sequenced from a single sample in a study of cytomegalovirus exposure and HLA in healthy donors. This table comes from immunoSEQ multiplex PCR, and its TCRdb copy is limited to in-frame clones, with some not included. The sample has 60,000 to 85,000 clones, around 96% seen once. Input material: PBMCs. The receptors here all came from a young woman in good health and CMV-seropositive.

The gene calls are TRBV11-3 and TRBJ2-7, with D unclear. V shed 2 bases and J shed 2 bases, with 7 bases lying between them. The CDR3 extends over 13 amino acids. Germline V gives CDR1 SGHNT, CDR2 YENEEA. The CDR3: CASSLSDPYEQYF. DNA of the CDR3: TGTGCCAGCAGCTTAAGCGACCCCTACGAGCAGTACTTC.

The chain employs TRBV6-6 and TRBJ2-7, with 8 positions matching TRBD1. Per germline, CDR1 MNHNY and CDR2 SVGAGI (reference sequence). J lost 4 bases, V lost 7 bases, and 9 bases had no gene match. The CDR3 loop spans 14 amino acids. In DNA form, the CDR3 reads TGTGCCAGCACTAGGGCAGGGGGCGCGTACGAGCAGTACTTC. Translation: CASTRAGGAYEQYF.

The chain couples TRBV4-1 to TRBJ2-3, with TRBD1 matching 9 bases. CDR3 size: 16 residues. V trimming: 0 bases; J trimming: 4 bases; junction bases outside the gene matches: 5. Germline-derived CDR1 and CDR2 are MGHRA and YSYEKL. The CDR3 region is CASSQDLGQGSDTQYF. The CDR3 nucleotides are TGCGCCAGCAGCCAAGATTTGGGACAGGGATCAGATACGCAGTATTTT.

This clone was seen only once. The chain links TRBV9 to TRBJ1-5; unclear D gene. CDR3 length: 17 amino acids. Trimming took 4 bases from V and 6 from J, leaving 23 bases between them. From germline, CDR1 is SGDLS and CDR2 YYNGEE. The CDR3 DNA follows: TGTGCCAGCAGCCCCCACCCAGGAGGGCTAGGTGTTCAGCCCCAGCATTTT. Protein product: CASSPHPGGLGVQPQHF.

This clone was recorded only once. V usage is TRBV6-5 and J usage is TRBJ1-1, with D possibly being TRBD1 (5 bases). This CDR3 is built from 16 residues. Trimming took off 0 bases at V and 4 bases at J, with 15 bases between the two ends. Germline V CDR1 and CDR2: MNHEY, SVGAGI. The CDR3 coding sequence is TGTGCCAGCAGTTACTCGCGGGGCAGGCGAGGCACTGAAGCTTTCTTT. It encodes CASSYSRGRRGTEAFF.

The chain employs TRBV4-3 and TRBJ1-2, with a tentative D call TRBD1 (6 bases). Germline V lookup: CDR1 LGHNA, CDR2 YSLEER. The CDR3 has 14 residues. Trimming left V 4 bases short and J 4 bases short, with 13 bases between. DNA for the CDR3: TGCGCCAGCAGCCTATATCAGGGGAGCTATGGCTACACCTTC. It translates to CASSLYQGSYGYTF.

The chain carries TRBV4-3 and TRBJ2-2, with 8 bases matching TRBD2. J was trimmed by 0 bases and V by 5 bases; bases with no gene match: 5. CDR3 size: 16 residues. Germline V gene data show CDR1 as LGHNA and CDR2 as YSLEER. Here the CDR3 reads CASSKAGVTNTGELFF. The CDR3 nucleotides are TGCGCCAGCAGCAAAGCGGGAGTAACGAACACCGGGGAGCTGTTTTTT.

This clone has just one count. The rearrangement uses TRBV11-3 and TRBJ2-1, with 11 bases aligning to TRBD2. This CDR3 comprises 19 residues. Trimming cost V 1 base and J 1 base; bases outside gene matches: 9. Germline CDR1 and CDR2: SGHNT and YENEEA. The chain's CDR3 is CASSLGGSLAGVSYNEQFF. In DNA form, the CDR3 reads TGTGCCAGCAGCTTAGGAGGTTCACTAGCGGGAGTATCCTACAATGAGCAGTTCTTC.

This chain connects TRBV30 to TRBJ1-2, with D uncertain. Germline CDR1 GTSNPN, CDR2 SVGIG (reference sequence). Trimming removed 1 base from V and 4 bases from J, with 7 bases in between. The CDR3 consists of 12 residues. CDR3 DNA: TGTGCCTGGAGTGGCGCTCCCTATGGCTACACCTTC. The encoded protein is CAWSGAPYGYTF.

This sequence joins TRBV10-3 and TRBJ2-5, with TRBD1 matching over 9 bases. Germline-derived CDR1 and CDR2 are ENHRY and SYGVKD. The CDR3 contains 14 residues. Losses at the gene ends were 5 bases for V and 5 bases for J; bases not matched to a gene: 6. The CDR3 sequence: CAISPTGGRETQYF. The CDR3 DNA reads as TGTGCCATCAGTCCCACAGGGGGCCGGGAGACCCAGTACTTC.

The chain has TRBV7-3 and TRBJ2-7, with D perhaps TRBD1 (5 bases). V lost 2 bases, J lost 5 bases, and 16 bases lay in between. This CDR3 contains 15 residues. Germline CDR1 reads SGHTA; CDR2 reads FQGTGA. The CDR3 region has the DNA TGTGCCAGCAGCTTAGGGCAGGGTGCGTTTGACGAGCAGTACTTC. It specifies CASSLGQGAFDEQYF. The complete variable domain, with remaining parts taken from reference TRBV7-3 and TRBJ2-7, reads GAGVSQTPSNKVTEKGKYVELRCDPISGHTALYWYRQSLGQGPEFLIYFQGTGAADDSGLPNDRFFAVRPEGSVSTLKIQRTERGDSAVYLCASSLGQGAFDEQYFGPGTRLTVT.

V is TRBV7-3 and J is TRBJ2-1; possible D gene TRBD2, 6 bases. Trimming shortened V by 5 bases and J by 9 bases, and 17 bases separated the two germline ends. The CDR3 totals 14 residues. The germline CDR1 and CDR2 sequences are SGHTA and FQGTGA. The CDR3 coding sequence is TGTGCCAGCAGCCCGATGGGACTCTCGGGTGAGCAGTTCTTC. Protein product: CASSPMGLSGEQFF.

The chain carries TRBV4-1 and TRBJ1-5; D might be TRBD1 (6 bases). The germline V and J ends were trimmed by 0 bases and 1 base, with 13 bases remaining between them. Germline values: CDR1 MGHRA, CDR2 YSYEKL. This CDR3 spans 17 amino acids. The CDR3 bases are TGCGCCAGCAGCCAAGACGGCTGGGGGCTGAGCAATCAGCCCCAGCATTTT. Its protein product is CASSQDGWGLSNQPQHF.

This clone was recorded only once. The chain uses TRBV7-3 and TRBJ1-1, with TRBD1 as a possible D gene (5 bases). Trimming cost V 6 bases and J 0 bases, with 8 bases left between them. The CDR3 length is 13 residues. The germline V gene has CDR1 SGHTA and CDR2 FQGTGA. The CDR3 DNA sequence: TGTGCCAGCAGTCAGACAGTGAACACTGAAGCTTTCTTT. This translates into CASSQTVNTEAFF.

A single count supports this clone. This chain uses TRBV30 with TRBJ2-4, with 7 nucleotides matching TRBD2. This CDR3 comprises 17 residues. Germline V gene sequence: CDR1 GTSNPN, CDR2 SVGIG (reference sequence). The J segment lost 2 bases and the V segment lost 2 bases, leaving 12 bases of the junction unmatched. The chain's CDR3 is CAWSRGGSLVSKNIQYF. The DNA for the CDR3 is TGTGCCTGGAGTCGGGGCGGGAGTTTAGTATCCAAAAACATTCAGTACTTC.

The chain links TRBV12-2 to TRBJ2-5; the table's D call, TRBD2, was not checked against the DNA. TRBV12-2 is a pseudogene. The CDR3 totals 16 residues. This chain's CDR3 is CASRFPSGRSQETQYF. CDR3 DNA: TGTGCAAGTCGCTTTCCTAGCGGGAGGTCACAAGAGACCCAGTACTTC.

This chain joins TRBV7-8 and TRBJ2-7; a possible D gene is TRBD1 (7 bases). Germline CDR1 is SGHVS and CDR2 is FQNEAQ. This CDR3 spans 17 amino acids. V lost 1 base and J 1 base, leaving 17 bases between the germline ends. The CDR3 region is CASSLGGGNRGSYEQYF. The CDR3 DNA reads TGTGCCAGCAGCTTAGGCGGAGGGAACAGGGGTTCCTACGAGCAGTACTTC.

The V call is TRBV6-5, the J call TRBJ1-1; D uncertain. Between the trimmed V and J ends, which lost 2 bases and 0 bases, there was a span of 7 bases. Germline values: CDR1 MNHEY, CDR2 SVGAGI. The CDR3 runs 14 residues. Here the CDR3 reads CASSYDPVNTEAFF. The CDR3, as DNA: TGTGCCAGCAGTTACGATCCGGTGAACACTGAAGCTTTCTTT.

The count of this clone is one. The gene calls are TRBV6-1 and TRBJ2-2, with 12 positions matching TRBD2. Germline V gene data show CDR1 as MNHNS and CDR2 as SASEGT. CDR3 length: 14 residues. Trimming removed 7 bases from V and 3 bases from J; junction bases left unmatched: 0. CDR3 sequence: CASTSGRDTGELFF. The CDR3 DNA sequence: TGTGCCAGCACTAGCGGGAGGGACACCGGGGAGCTGTTTTTT.

CDR3 amino acids: CASSLSVGPFF. The CDR3 DNA reads as TGTGCCAGCAGCTTATCAGTGGGGCCGTTCTTC. The chain recombines TRBV7-2 with TRBJ2-1, with D perhaps TRBD1 (5 bases). Germline lookup yields CDR1 SGHTA and CDR2 FQGNSA. This CDR3 spans 11 amino acids. V gave up 2 bases and J gave up 15 bases, with 11 bases separating them.

The V and J genes are TRBV4-1 and TRBJ2-6, with D unclear. The CDR3 is 15 amino acids. Per germline, CDR1 MGHRA and CDR2 YSYEKL. The V and J ends lost 1 base and 0 bases respectively, with 4 bases between them. The CDR3 loop reads CASSQVASGANVLTF. CDR3 sequence (DNA): TGCGCCAGCAGCCAAGTGGCCTCTGGGGCCAACGTCCTGACTTTC.

This sequence joins TRBV6-1 and TRBJ2-1, with TRBD2 as a possible D gene (6 bases). CDR1 is MNHNS and CDR2 is SASEGT in the germline V gene. The CDR3 spans 12 residues. Trimming cost V 8 bases and J 1 base, with 6 bases left between them. The CDR3 nucleotides are TGTGCCAGCGGGGGGTCCTACAATGAGCAGTTCTTC. Translating it yields CASGGSYNEQFF.

This clone was recorded only once. CDR3 DNA: TGTGCCAGCTCACCACGGGAAGCGGGAGGAAACAATGAGCAGTTCTTC. This sequence encodes CASSPREAGGNNEQFF. The chain has TRBV18 and TRBJ2-1, with 9 bases aligning to TRBD2. The V gene end was trimmed by 1 base and the J gene end by 5 bases; junction bases not matched to a gene: 6. Germline CDR1 is KGHSH and CDR2 is LQKENI. The CDR3 is made up of 16 amino acids.

The chain recombines TRBV11-2 with TRBJ2-7, with 11 bases that match TRBD1. This CDR3 has 15 residues. The J segment lost 7 bases and the V segment lost 5 bases, leaving 10 bases of the junction unmatched. The germline V gene has CDR1 SGHAT and CDR2 FQNNGV. This CDR3 reads CASSPGTGGNREQYF. The CDR3 region has the DNA TGTGCCAGCAGCCCAGGGACAGGGGGGAATAGGGAGCAGTACTTC.

The V call is TRBV5-1, the J call TRBJ2-2; 12 bases map to TRBD1. V lost 5 bases, J lost 10 bases, and 9 bases stayed unmatched. Germline-derived CDR1 and CDR2 are SGHRS and YFSETQ. This CDR3 is built from 15 residues. The DNA of the CDR3 is TGCGCCAGCAGGCTCTCCGGGACAGGGGGCGAGGAGCTGTTTTTT. Its translation is CASRLSGTGGEELFF.

This chain links TRBV28 with TRBJ2-1; TRBD2 matches 10 bases. Germline V gene lookup returns CDR1 MDHEN and CDR2 SYDVKM. The CDR3 is 18 amino acids. The V gene end was trimmed by 7 bases and the J gene end by 4 bases; junction bases not matched to a gene: 16. In DNA form, the CDR3 reads TGTGCCAGCACCACATTGAAGCGGAGCGGGAGGGCATACAATGAGCAGTTCTTC. Translating gives CASTTLKRSGRAYNEQFF.

This chain joins TRBV9 and TRBJ2-3; 12 positions agree with TRBD2. The J segment lost 3 bases and the V segment lost 4 bases, leaving 6 bases of the junction unmatched. This CDR3 contains 16 residues. CDR1 SGDLS and CDR2 YYNGEE come from the germline V gene. The CDR3 here is CASSLLAGGGTDTQYF. Here the CDR3 DNA reads TGTGCCAGCAGCCTACTAGCGGGAGGAGGTACAGATACGCAGTATTTT. The entire variable domain, with the rest obtained from reference TRBV9 and TRBJ2-3, is as follows: DSGVTQTPKHLITATGQRVTLRCSPRSGDLSVYWYQQSLDQGLQFLIQYYNGEERAKGNILERFSAQQFPDLHSELNLSSLELGDSALYFCASSLLAGGGTDTQYFGPGTRLTVL.

The chain recombines TRBV5-6 with TRBJ1-5, with 8 bases identical to TRBD1. Germline trimming cut 1 base from V and 1 base from J; bases unmatched to any gene: 1. This CDR3 is 15 amino acids long. The germline V gene has CDR1 SGHDT and CDR2 YYEEEE. Here the CDR3 DNA reads TGTGCCAGCAGCTTGTCAGGGGGCAGCAATCAGCCCCAGCATTTT. Translation: CASSLSGGSNQPQHF.